This TCR beta chain is from a study of cytomegalovirus exposure and HLA in healthy donors. Study-wide points: Rare sequences made up most TCRs, while some public TCRs were found in many donors. According to a subsequent analysis, TCR clusters identified in the first cohort showed a tendency to co-occur across the roughly 120 validation repertoires.

A remark on this clone: The antigen remains unidentified.

The germline V gene has CDR1 KGHSH and CDR2 LQKENI. This CDR3 comprises 13 residues. V lost 3 bases, J lost 6 bases, and 11 bases lay in between. Profiling relied on immunoSEQ multiplex PCR, and the TCRdb table lists in-frame clones only, not all of them. This table has roughly 190,000 clones, approximately 89% appearing once. Sequences were obtained from PBMCs. The origin of this receptor is a man aged 25 to 40 in good health and CMV-seropositive. The chain couples TRBV18 to TRBJ1-2; possible D gene TRBD1, 5 bases. The DNA of the CDR3 is TGTGCCAGCTCACCCTCAGGGATCGATGGCTACACCTTC. It translates to CASSPSGIDGYTF. The entire variable domain, with the rest obtained from reference TRBV18 and TRBJ1-2, is as follows: NAGVMQNPRHLVRRRGQEARLRCSPMKGHSHVYWYRQLPEEGLKFMVYLQKENIIDESGMPKERFSAEFPKEGPSILRIQQVVRGDSAAYFCASSPSGIDGYTFGSGTRLTVV.